This record looks at one T cell receptor (beta chain) sequence and its context. No antigen is known for it. Base qualities are not provided; no much larger clone lies one nucleotide away. CDR1 SNHLY and CDR2 FYNNEI are derived from the germline V gene. The CDR3, cysteine through phenylalanine, is 17 amino acids long. The retained sequence is limited to the CDR3, 51 bases, with the frame set at the first base. Ends trimmed: V by 6 bases, J by 0 bases; bases unmatched to a gene: 7. The data are from a study of cytomegalovirus exposure and HLA in healthy donors (dated by TCRdb to about 2017). Describing the broader study: According to an earlier analysis of a few hundred of the donors, about 179 million T cells yielded 120 million or so unique TCR beta sequences and approximately 300 Gb of sequence data. Around 330 gigabases of sequencing data and 91 million or so unique TCR sequences made up an early release that covered several hundred HLA-typed donors. Of the 300 to 500 genotyped donors, 81% were placed in the genetic ancestry cluster associated with self-reported Caucasian donors. The study was designed to test whether signatures of past pathogen exposure could be identified by cataloging public T cell receptors. Using immunosequencing, the study profiled T cell repertoires from 640 or so subjects and related those repertoires to cytomegalovirus serostatus. In addition to the first cohort of several hundred subjects, a separate validation cohort of some 120 different subjects was used. To predict cytomegalovirus infection status, the study brought together high-throughput TCR immunosequencing, statistical association of individual TCRs with disease status, and machine learning. In a later analysis, previously published TCR beta repertoires from more than 500 donors were re-analyzed and high-resolution HLA genotyping was added so that TCR occurrence patterns could be studied. The later analysis used no new phenotypic data to find candidate immune exposures, relying instead on TCR beta sequences and their occurrence across donors. An earlier analysis of 587 of the donors used high-throughput TCR beta sequencing to judge whether each TCR beta V gene segment behaved as functional or pseudogenic. Donor age, sex, ethnicity and CMV serostatus were compiled together with the repertoire data. Genome-wide SNP genotypes for about 65% of the roughly 670 donors were used in a later genetic analysis, which treated that subset as a discovery cohort. All discovery cohort repertoires had been generated on a single sequencing platform. HLA typing covered class I and class II loci at four-digit resolution. Typing coverage varied by locus: roughly 629-630 donors for A, B, C, DRB1 and DQB1; under 550 for DQA1; more than 600 for DPA1; around 450 for DPB1. A few DR-DQ haplotypes were treated as single units for association and clustering because of strong linkage in the cohort. Among some 410 genotyped donors of the cohort, an average of approximately 240,000 unique TCR beta nucleotide sequences were sequenced per donor, around 20% of them non-productive.

Library prep was done by the immunoSEQ multiplex PCR assay. The multiplex PCR relied on a mix of 60 forward primers for TCR Vbeta segments and 13 reverse primers for TCR Jbeta segments. Amplification of the CDR3 region of rearranged TCR beta genes was performed with a multiplex PCR assay on genomic DNA. The Illumina HiSeq System was used to sequence the amplified TCR beta libraries as 87-base-pair reads. As for how the authors treated the data: In a later analysis, roughly 80 million unique TCR beta chains were counted across the 500 to 850 repertoires, and about 10 million of these chains were shared by at least two donors. To remove PCR and sequencing errors, raw reads were error-corrected and collapsed into unique sequences using a nearest-neighbor algorithm that merged closely related sequences. Alignment of CDR3 sequences to IMGT reference sequences was used to assign V, D and J gene segments. Each retained sequence needed at least a six-nucleotide match to both a V gene segment and a J gene segment. A rearrangement counted as productive if the CDR3 had no stop codons and remained in frame with V and J, and every other rearrangement counted as non-productive. CDR3 was defined by IMGT convention, running from the second conserved V-encoded cysteine to the conserved J-encoded phenylalanine. The earlier analysis of approximately 500 of the donors excluded sequences that lacked an unambiguous match to a single V gene segment. In an earlier analysis of some 590 of the donors, a V segment was called functional when productive rearrangements were above 56.7%, and segregating when the standard deviation between donors exceeded 5%. A statistical classification framework was built for diagnosing cytomegalovirus status from the catalog of TCR beta chain sequences. In a later analysis, V and J genes were assigned by comparing TCR nucleotide sequences against IMGT/GENE-DB human TR gene sequences. The TCRdist pipeline was used in a later analysis to assign CDR3 sequences and most-parsimonious VDJ recombination scenarios. A later analysis defined each TCR beta chain by its CDR3 amino acid sequence plus V-gene family, and excluded reads lacking a unique V-gene family. In a later analysis, some 600 highly shared, low-generation-probability nucleotide sequences were removed to address suspected cross-contamination and a sequencing artifact. A later analysis calculated a clonal expansion index for each public chain from normalized within-repertoire ranks of inferred template counts. In a later analysis, generation probabilities were computed using a VDJ recombination model fitted to out-of-frame rearrangements, and the results were checked against IGoR. In a later analysis, hypergeometric tests were used to score TCR-TCR, TCR-HLA and TCR-CMV co-occurrence, with a repertoire-size bias correction applied to TCR pairs. In a later analysis, false discovery rates were estimated by permuting HLA or CMV assignments 20 times. In a later analysis, co-occurring TCRs were grouped with DBSCAN, and TCRdist sequence similarity was added when clustering was performed within HLA-allele-positive subsets. Repertoires with fewer than 30,000 or more than 120,000 public chains were left out of co-occurrence clustering, as were five repertoires with anomalous nucleotide sharing. Drawn from immuneACCESS, this table holds only the in-frame rearrangements with V and J called that TCRdb kept. Clones are partly lost; checked studies trace under half to an unresolved V gene and leave the rest unexplained. The V and J calls and clone size were taken over from that table, and D and trimming were inferred from the DNA. This sample lists 150,000 to 200,000 clones; around 80% were detected once. The ten biggest clones cover about 1.8% of the sample.

The paper as a whole reports these results and caveats: Presence/absence analyses assumed roughly uniform sequencing depth across donors, an assumption that may not hold. Correlated functional status among segregating V segments might reflect linkage disequilibrium, but an unknown experimental factor could not be ruled out. A later genetic analysis associated a missense DCLRE1C variant with V-gene and J-gene trimming of TCR beta chains, and an independent cohort replicated the association. The study listed 150 to 200 TCR beta chains as associated with cytomegalovirus. In a later genetic analysis, fewer N-insertions in productive TCRs were reported among donors in an Asian-associated ancestry cluster than the roughly 640-donor mean. Most TCR sequences were observed very rarely across donors, whereas some public TCRs were present in many individuals. A later analysis found that TCR association rates varied across HLA loci, with DRB1 alleles showing the most associated TCRs and HLA-C alleles the fewest. It was suggested by the authors that the approach could potentially be generalized to other disease states and immunological phenotypes. The 87-base-pair reads could not distinguish some IMGT-functional V segments, including TRBV6-2 and TRBV6-3, so those segments were excluded. A few of the identified cytomegalovirus-associated TCR beta chains were confirmed in vitro to be specific for cytomegalovirus antigens. A further reported finding was that TCR beta sequences accurately predicted the HLA-A and HLA-B alleles for most subjects in the first cohort. In a later analysis, HLA-associated TCR beta chains showed more clonal expansion and lower generation probabilities than non-associated chains that were equally common. Because counts were too low, seventeen rarely observed V segments, including chromosome 9 orphons, were left out of the earlier analysis of about 500 of the donors. In a later analysis, some 18,000 TCR beta sequences were associated with specific HLA alleles at a false discovery rate of 0.05. Assigning TCR associations to individual alleles was difficult when HLA alleles, especially DR and DQ, strongly co-occurred. Several of the top co-occurrence clusters appeared to be linked to parvovirus B19, influenza, CMV and Epstein-Barr virus, according to a later analysis. HLA typing was unavailable for some donors at each locus, so association tests used only the typed subset. A cluster of highly shared sequence variants was judged likely to represent a technical artifact of the sequencing pipeline. An earlier analysis of around 500 of the donors showed that most TCR beta V segments appeared in productive rearrangements either about 90% or about 30% of the time, which broadly matched IMGT annotations. The only immune exposure information available for the cohort was CMV serostatus. The cohort was sequenced for TCR beta chains only, and without alpha or paired-chain data the features that could be detected were limited. In both the original and validation cohorts, the classifier was reported to diagnose cytomegalovirus status with high specificity and sensitivity. Most CMV-associated TCR beta chains appeared to be HLA-restricted in a later analysis, and the HLA associations seemed to be driven largely by CMV exposure.

The cohort comprised 710 or so healthy bone marrow donors. All cohort members were sampled while nominally healthy, although unrecorded immune exposures were likely present. The donor tested CMV seronegative and was one of the 352 seronegative cohort members. A peripheral blood sample was provided by each donor, and peripheral blood mononuclear cells were used for TCR beta sequencing. The Qiagen DNeasy Blood Extraction Kit was used to extract genomic DNA from the blood cell samples. This clonotype was obtained from a man aged 18-30 years in good health and CMV-seronegative. Sequencing used PBMCs. The chain uses TRBV2 and TRBJ2-6, with TRBD2 identical over 8 junction bases. The nucleotide sequence reads TGTGCCAGCAGCGAGACTAGCGTAATCTCTGGGGCCAACGTCCTGACTTTC. Translated, it reads CASSETSVISGANVLTF.